The following is a T cell receptor beta chain sequence with its context. The antigen this receptor binds is unknown. No qualities accompany the bases; no much larger clone lies one base away. The TCR beta CDR3 regions were amplified from the RNA transcripts. The first round of RT-PCR for the TCR CDR3 was performed with the HTBI primer set and the Qiagen OneStep RT-PCR kit. A second multiplex PCR round built the libraries, followed by size selection and purification. Sequencing of the libraries was done on an Illumina HiSeq2000 using paired-end 100 bp reads. For the original study's pipeline: SOAPnuke was used to process the raw data, throwing out any read that contained adapters or uncalled bases, had a mean Phred below 15, or lacked an exact constant-primer or identifier match. High-quality paired reads were merged using COPE v1.2.5, and each unique nucleotide sequence was defined as a clonotype. MiTCR v1.1 was used to align the clonotypes against IMGT TRBV, TRBD and TRBJ reference segments. Analysis was restricted to V-J combinations with a frequency above 0.0001, which covered about 99% of repertoires. A TCS score was defined as the ratio of F50 (clonal expansion) to E x V (chaos), with BLOSUM62-based TCRdist applied between CDR3 peptides within each V-J. Welch's t-statistics and random forest reduced 500 to 550 V-J features to 13, which were used in a naive Bayes classifier (R e1071). The Morisita-Horn index was used to measure how similar the thyroid and blood repertoires were. TCRdb redid the processing of the public reads, applying fastp at Q25 and MiXCR, and retained in-frame beta chains. Each record represents a unique CDR3 protein, reported with the most common genes and DNA among its rows. The V and J calls come from TCRdb's annotation, not from the publication. A total of 480,000 or so distinct CDR3 sequences appear in this sample, 35% to 50% of them only once. The ten largest clones add up to about 45% of the sample.

This entry is derived from a study of T cells in Graves' hyperthyroidism and ophthalmopathy (dated by TCRdb to the late 2010s). Turning to the overall study: TCR V-J signatures able to tell the groups apart were searched for in a discovery cohort of around 95 patients, of whom under 45 had Graves' ophthalmopathy and about 60 had stable Graves' hyperthyroidism. Prospective prediction of ophthalmopathy was tested in an independent validation cohort consisting of 18 hyperthyroidism patients and around 17 patients who later progressed to ophthalmopathy. The 100 or so discovery patients were divided at random into training and test sets in a 7:3 ratio. In about six Graves' hyperthyroidism patients, the study also compared T-cell repertoires from thyroid tissue with T-cell repertoires from blood. Once sampling was done, hyperthyroidism patients were given methimazole at a starting dose of 30 mg daily, whereas ophthalmopathy patients were given high-dose intravenous methylprednisolone. The paper describes TCR Vbeta CDR3 sequencing of more than 120 peripheral blood samples, made up of approximately 40 ophthalmopathy patients, 70 to 75 hyperthyroidism patients and 17 progressor patients.

Trimming takes 8 bases off V and 6 bases off J; junction bases not matched to a gene: 4. The germline V gene specifies KGHDR as CDR1 and SFDVKD as CDR2. The CDR3 runs 13 amino acids, cysteine and phenylalanine included. Only CDR3 DNA remains: 39 bases, in frame from the first base. Patients with uncontrolled infections, other autoimmune diseases, pregnancy or lactation were excluded. Clinical symptoms, serum thyroxine and TRAb, thyroid ultrasound, and orbital computed tomography formed the basis for the diagnoses. Total RNA was extracted with Trizol reagent, and quality was checked on an Agilent 2100 Bioanalyzer. The investigation overall reported the following: A model built on a 13 V-J signature distinguished ophthalmopathy from stable hyperthyroidism, reaching 85% to 90% sensitivity and approximately 83% specificity in cross-validation and 80%/75% in testing. In validation, the model predicted progression to ophthalmopathy a median of roughly 6.5 months before onset, with roughly 70% sensitivity and 72.22% specificity. Most expanded thyroid clonotypes (frequency above 0.001) were also detected in blood, suggesting blood repertoires may reflect thyroid immune responses. No statistical method was used to set the sample size in advance, and investigators knew the group allocation.

This receptor was identified in an adult woman with Graves' disease, either hyperthyroidism or ophthalmopathy (not recorded which). The chain is assembled from TRBV24-1 and TRBJ1-5; 9 nucleotides in the junction match TRBD1. Input material: peripheral blood or thyroid tissue (not recorded which). The DNA sequence is as follows: TGTGCCACCAACAGGGGGCTTGGTCAGCCCCAGCATTTT. This encodes CATNRGLGQPQHF.